What follows describes a single T cell receptor beta chain. Antigen unknown. The CDR3 consists of 14 residues. The V and J ends lost 5 bases and 6 bases, in that order; junction bases with no gene match: 4. The source of the sample is a study of T-cell reconstitution after alpha-beta-depleted transplantation in children. Study-wide results and limits: As was reported, about two months after transplant, alpha-beta T cells came from several hundred expanded graft clones. Surviving recipient cells, namely T cells and thymic progenitors, were the source of high day-60 TCRbeta diversity in some patients. By one year post-transplant, T-cell counts and diversity largely arose from T cells that were newly produced.

Molecular barcoding with unique molecular identifiers was used for the TCRbeta library. TCRdb re-called the PCR reads through MiXCR, storing one row per CDR3 protein. This sample has about 980,000 distinct CDR3 sequences; 25% to 35% occur once, and the top ten carry more than 25%. The receptor was derived from a boy under three years old who had a stem cell transplant for SCID, so the T cells may come from the graft donor. Sample: PBMCs, mostly from graft donor cells, taken 360 days after TCRalphabeta/CD19-depleted stem cell transplant. The rearrangement joins TRBV12-3 or TRBV12-4 to TRBJ2-1; 10 nucleotides line up with TRBD2. DNA of the CDR3: TGTGCCAGCAGTCGAGGACTAGCGGCCAATGAGCAGTTCTTC. Translation: CASSRGLAANEQFF.